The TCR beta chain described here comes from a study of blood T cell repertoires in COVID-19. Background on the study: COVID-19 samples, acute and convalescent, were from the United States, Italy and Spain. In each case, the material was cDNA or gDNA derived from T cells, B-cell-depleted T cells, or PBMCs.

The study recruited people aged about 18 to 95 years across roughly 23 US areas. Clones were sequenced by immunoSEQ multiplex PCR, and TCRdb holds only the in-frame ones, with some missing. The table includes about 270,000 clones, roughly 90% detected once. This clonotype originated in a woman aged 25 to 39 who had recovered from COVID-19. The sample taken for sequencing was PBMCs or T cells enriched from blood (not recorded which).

The CDR3 nucleotides are TGTGCCACCAGTGATACAGGAGAGAATGAAAAACTGTTTTTT. The encoded protein is CATSDTGENEKLFF. The chain couples TRBV24-1 to TRBJ1-4; D is possibly TRBD1 (5 bases). The germline V gene has CDR1 KGHDR and CDR2 SFDVKD. The CDR3 spans 14 residues. Trimming stripped 3 bases from V and 5 bases from J, with 9 bases between.